The 31 T cell receptor beta chains below all came from one sample that was sequenced in a study of molecular identifiers for immune sequencing clone quantification (dated by TCRdb to between 2017 and 2018). Receptor libraries were prepared by PCR. TCRdb names NextSeq 500 as the instrument used. TCRdb trimmed the raw reads at Q25, called clones with MiXCR and kept productive beta chains. Each CDR3 protein appears once, grouped with its most common genes and DNA. Across this sample there are hundreds of thousands of distinct CDR3 sequences, with less than 30% seen only once. The ten top clones hold about 0.84% of the sample. Material for sequencing was naive CD8+ T cells from blood, with Jurkat cell RNA spiked in. This specimen's cell subset or site label, interpreted: FACS-sorted CD8+CD4-CCR7+CD45RA+ naive T cells. Source of these receptors: a human donor in good health. Some libraries in this study had Jurkat cell RNA spiked in.

Only one count was recorded for this clonotype. A read error may explain this, as a much larger clone is one base away. The J gene is TRBJ1-5, the V gene TRBV6-8; perhaps TRBD1 as D (5 bases). The length of the CDR3 is 16 residues. The V gene's germline CDR1 is MNHGY and CDR2 SAAAGT. Deletions cut 2 bases from V and 5 bases from J, with 16 bases between. CDR3 nucleotide sequence: TGTGCCAGCAGTTACCGGGGACCTAACAGCCATCAGCCCCAGCATTTT. Its translation is CASSYRGPNSHQPQHF.

This clonotype has a count of ten or more. The V call is TRBV30, the J call TRBJ1-1; unclear D gene. This CDR3 comprises 14 residues. V was pared by 0 bases and J by 3 bases, with 11 bases between. The V gene's germline CDR1 is GTSNPN and CDR2 SVGIG (reference sequence). The CDR3 DNA follows: TGTGCCTGGAGTGTACTTCGGGGTCACACTGAAGCTTTCTTT. The encoded protein is CAWSVLRGHTEAFF. The variable domain in full, completed from reference TRBV30 and TRBJ1-1, reads SQTIHQWPATLVQPVGSPLSLECTVEGTSNPNLYWYRQAAGRGLQLLFYSVGIGQISSEVPQNLSASRPQDRQFILSSKKLLLSDSGFYLCAWSVLRGHTEAFFGQGTRLTVV.

This clonotype was seen at least ten times. The V and J genes are TRBV7-6 and TRBJ1-1, with no clear D. The CDR3 loop spans 16 amino acids. Trimming shortened V by 1 base and J by 0 bases, and 12 bases separated the two germline ends. Germline V gene data show CDR1 as SGHVS and CDR2 as FNYEAQ. DNA of the CDR3: TGTGCCAGCAGCTTAGGTACCCAGTCCATGAACACTGAAGCTTTCTTT. Translated, it gives CASSLGTQSMNTEAFF.

This clonotype was found many times. This chain joins TRBV7-9 and TRBJ1-1, with a possible D match to TRBD1 (5 bases). The CDR3 extends over 16 amino acids. Germline V lookup: CDR1 SEHNR, CDR2 FQNEAQ (reference sequence). Trimming stripped 1 base from V and 2 bases from J, with 14 bases between. The CDR3 DNA follows: TGTGCCAGCAGCTTAGGGCCCAGGGCGGCTAACACTGAAGCTTTCTTT. It translates to CASSLGPRAANTEAFF.

Only a few counts were recorded for this clonotype. This chain uses TRBV20-1 with TRBJ2-1; D is perhaps TRBD1 (6 bases). V lost 6 bases, J lost 2 bases, and 14 bases lay in between. Germline CDR1 is DFQATT and CDR2 is SNEGSKA (reference sequence). The CDR3 has 14 residues. CDR3 DNA sequence: TGCAGTGCGGAACAGGGCATGCCCTACAATGAGCAGTTCTTC. This translates into CSAEQGMPYNEQFF.

This clonotype was recorded only once. One junction end disagrees with the germline gene, perhaps due to a read error. The chain combines TRBV14 with TRBJ2-7; D may be TRBD1 or TRBD2 (5 bases each). Looked up from germline, CDR1 is SGHDN and CDR2 is FVKESK. The CDR3 loop spans 14 amino acids. The DNA for the CDR3 is TGTGCCATCAGCCAAGGCCAGGGAGCCTACGAGCAGTACTTC. Translation: CAISQGQGAYEQYF.

There are many counts of this clonotype. The V gene is TRBV6-2 or TRBV6-3, the J gene TRBJ2-2; unclear D gene. Germline CDR1 is MNHEY and CDR2 is SVGEGT. Trimming cost V 2 bases and J 4 bases, with 5 bases left between them. The CDR3 extends over 13 amino acids. The CDR3 loop reads CASSYHSTGELFF. The DNA of the CDR3 is TGTGCCAGCAGTTACCACAGCACCGGGGAGCTGTTTTTT.

Remarks on this clonotype: A read error may be the cause here, since a much bigger clone is one base away. The chain couples TRBV7-6 to TRBJ2-5; no definite D call. The CDR3 loop spans 15 amino acids. Per germline, CDR1 SGHVS and CDR2 FNYEAQ. DNA for the CDR3: TGTGCCAGCAGCTTAGTGGCAGCCCCAAAAGAGACCCAGAACTTC. Protein sequence: CASSLVAAPKETQNF.

Remarks on this clonotype: A read error may be the cause here, since a much bigger clone is one base away. In DNA form, the CDR3 reads TGTGCCAGCAGTGAGAGACAGGGGGCATCCTCCACAGATACGCAGTATTTT. Its protein is CASSERQGASSTDTQYF. The chain couples TRBV6-2 or TRBV6-3 to TRBJ2-3; 10 nucleotides line up with TRBD1. The J segment lost 2 bases and the V segment lost 5 bases, leaving 10 bases of the junction unmatched. The germline V gene encodes CDR1 MNHEY and CDR2 SVGEGT. The CDR3 is made up of 17 amino acids.

In the case of this clonotype: Since a much larger clone is just one base distant, this may be a read error. This is likely a read error, given that the CDR3 carries no conserved phenylalanine or tryptophan at its end. V and J are TRBV7-6 and TRBJ2-7, with 10 bases that match TRBD1. With V trimmed by 5 bases and J by 3 bases, 7 bases remained unmatched. CDR1 and CDR2 from the germline V gene are SGHVS and FNYEAQ. The CDR3 is made up of 15 amino acids. The CDR3: CASSPGTGALYEQYI. The CDR3 DNA reads TGTGCCAGCAGCCCCGGGACAGGGGCTCTCTACGAGCAGTACATC.

In its sample, this clonotype was seen many times. The J gene is TRBJ1-1, the V gene TRBV15; D not certain. Germline V gene sequence: CDR1 LNHNV, CDR2 YYDKDF (reference sequence). This CDR3 region has 15 residues. Trimming stripped 1 base from V and 0 bases from J, with 9 bases between. The CDR3 spells CATSRVQAMNTEAFF. The CDR3 bases are TGTGCCACCAGCAGAGTGCAGGCCATGAACACTGAAGCTTTCTTT.

In its sample, this clonotype was seen a few times. This chain links TRBV6-2 or TRBV6-3 with TRBJ1-5, with a tentative D call TRBD1 (6 bases). The V end lost 9 bases, the J end lost 4 bases, and 13 bases lay between the germline ends. The CDR3 consists of 13 residues. CDR1 is MNHEY, CDR2 SVGEGT, per germline. In DNA, the CDR3 is TGTGCCAGTCAAAGGGGGGCGAATCAGCCCCAGCATTTT. Amino acid sequence: CASQRGANQPQHF.

This chain links TRBV20-1 with TRBJ2-2; TRBD2 matches at 11 bases. The CDR3 covers 15 residues. Trimming removed 2 bases from V and 4 bases from J; junction bases left unmatched: 3. In germline, CDR1 is DFQATT, CDR2 SNEGSKA (reference sequence). CDR3: CSARRLAGTTGELFF. The CDR3 DNA is TGCAGTGCTAGAAGACTAGCGGGAACCACCGGGGAGCTGTTTTTT.

Concerning this clonotype: At one boundary the junction diverges from the germline segment, which might be a read error. The CDR3 reads CAGSFGTGTYEQYF. CDR3 nucleotide sequence: TGTGCCGGCAGTTTCGGGACAGGTACATACGAGCAGTACTTC. V is TRBV27 and J is TRBJ2-7, with 8 bases identical to TRBD1. This CDR3 spans 14 amino acids. The germline CDR1 and CDR2 sequences are MNHEY and SMNVEV (reference sequence).

This rearrangement joins TRBV12-3 or TRBV12-4 to TRBJ1-6; D remains ambiguous. This CDR3 has 19 residues. V shed 2 bases and J shed 0 bases, with 17 bases lying between them. In DNA form, the CDR3 reads TGTGCCAGCAGTTTATCAATCCATGCCCATAGCTCCTATAATTCACCCCTCCACTTT. Encoded protein: CASSLSIHAHSSYNSPLHF.

This clonotype turned up a few times. J is TRBJ2-5 and V is TRBV30, with D possibly TRBD1 on 6 matching bases. The germline CDR1 and CDR2 sequences are GTSNPN and SVGIG (reference sequence). The CDR3 is made up of 13 amino acids. Trimming removed 0 bases at V and 5 bases at J, with 10 bases between. CDR3 sequence: CAWSVQGGETQYF. The CDR3 nucleotides read TGTGCCTGGAGTGTACAGGGTGGGGAGACCCAGTACTTC.

The chain combines TRBV29-1 with TRBJ2-7, with TRBD1 matching over 7 bases. The length of the CDR3 is 14 residues. Losses at the gene ends were 1 base for V and 3 bases for J; bases not matched to a gene: 6. CDR1 and CDR2 from the germline V gene are SQVTM and ANQGSEA. The CDR3 region is CSVEVRDSHYEQYF. The CDR3 DNA reads as TGCAGCGTTGAAGTCCGGGACAGCCACTACGAGCAGTACTTC.

A word on this clonotype: The junction and the germline gene differ at one end; a read error may be behind it. CDR3 nucleotides: TGCGCCAGCAGCCTTCAGGGTGGGACACTACCTATAGGAGCCAAAGACATTCAGTACTTC. As protein: CASSLQGGTLPIGAKDIQYF. This rearrangement joins TRBV10-1 to TRBJ2-4; possibly TRBD1 for D (6 bases). This CDR3 is built from 20 residues. Germline-derived CDR1 and CDR2 are WNHNN and SYGVQD (reference sequence).

The rearrangement uses TRBV5-5 and TRBJ2-7; unclear D gene. V lost 1 base, J lost 2 bases, and 7 bases lay in between. The germline CDR1 and CDR2 sequences are SGHKS and YYEKEE (reference sequence). CDR3 length equals 13 residues. The CDR3 loop reads CASSLNNPYEQYF. As DNA, the CDR3 is TGTGCCAGCAGCTTGAACAATCCCTACGAGCAGTACTTC. The full variable domain, rest sourced from reference TRBV5-5 and TRBJ2-7, is DAGVTQSPTHLIKTRGQQVTLRCSPISGHKSVSWYQQVLGQGPQFIFQYYEKEERGRGNFPDRFSARQFPNYSSELNVNALLLGDSALYLCASSLNNPYEQYFGPGTRLTVT.

This clonotype was detected many times. The chain has TRBV6-1 and TRBJ1-5; D gene unclear. Germline CDR1 is MNHNS and CDR2 is SASEGT. This CDR3 is 16 amino acids long. V was trimmed by 5 bases and J by 0 bases, leaving 14 bases between them. The CDR3 region has the DNA TGTGCCAGCAGTATCCAAAGGGCTTATAGCAATCAGCCCCAGCATTTT. Amino acids: CASSIQRAYSNQPQHF.

The J gene is TRBJ1-1, the V gene TRBV20-1, with D possibly TRBD1 on 5 matching bases. The CDR3 runs to 17 residues. V was pared by 6 bases and J by 3 bases, with 26 bases between. Germline V CDR1 and CDR2: DFQATT, SNEGSKA (reference sequence). This chain's CDR3 is CSATYYPGGMLDTEAFF. The CDR3 nucleotides read TGCAGTGCGACGTATTATCCCGGGGGTATGCTGGACACTGAAGCTTTCTTT.

A few counts support this clonotype. This chain joins TRBV20-1 and TRBJ2-7; a weak D match, TRBD1 (6 bases). V was clipped by 4 bases and J by 1 base, with 17 bases between them. The CDR3 is made up of 15 amino acids. Germline values: CDR1 DFQATT, CDR2 SNEGSKA (reference sequence). CDR3 in DNA: TGCAGTGCTATTCGAGGTGGGACACCGTCCTACGAGCAGTACTTC. This encodes CSAIRGGTPSYEQYF.

This clonotype was seen a handful of times. The V and J genes are TRBV20-1 and TRBJ2-7; D is undetermined. V lost 3 bases and J 4 bases, leaving 19 bases between the germline ends. The CDR3 length is 15 residues. Germline CDR1 DFQATT, CDR2 SNEGSKA (reference sequence). The CDR3 DNA reads TGCAGTGCTAGCCCCCTGTTACCGGCTGTTTACGAGCAGTACTTC. Its translation is CSASPLLPAVYEQYF.

This clonotype was seen a handful of times. A junction end diverges from the germline sequence, so it may reflect a read error. The chain links TRBV7-9 to TRBJ1-1, with D perhaps matching TRBD1 (6 bases). The CDR3 is made up of 14 amino acids. Germline V lookup: CDR1 SEHNR, CDR2 FQNEAQ (reference sequence). The CDR3 DNA sequence: TGTACCAGCAGACTACAGGGAGGTGGCACTGAAGCTTTCTTT. It codes for CTSRLQGGGTEAFF. Based on the CDR3 plus reference TRBV7-9 and TRBJ1-1, the full variable domain is DTGVSQNPRHKITKRGQNVTFRCDPISEHNRLYWYRQTLGQGPEFLTYFQNEAQLEKSRLLSDRFSAERPKGSFSTLEIQRTEQGDSAMYLCTSRLQGGGTEAFFGQGTRLTVV.

V usage is TRBV20-1 and J usage is TRBJ2-7, with D unclear. CDR1 and CDR2 (germline): DFQATT, SNEGSKA (reference sequence). There are 14 residues in the CDR3. With 7 bases removed from V and 6 bases from J, the gap between germline ends came to 22 bases. The CDR3 reads CSGSSSDGPSEQYF. CDR3 bases: TGCAGTGGCAGTAGTTCGGACGGACCCTCCGAGCAGTACTTC.

The table lists this clonotype with a few counts. The CDR3 sequence is CASRLGVSLSYEQYF. CDR3 coding DNA: TGTGCCAGCCGCCTCGGGGTATCACTCTCCTACGAGCAGTACTTC. This sequence joins TRBV6-2 or TRBV6-3 and TRBJ2-7; the D gene is possibly TRBD2 (5 bases). This CDR3 spans 15 amino acids. V was trimmed by 8 bases and J by 0 bases, leaving 17 bases between them. CDR1 is MNHEY and CDR2 is SVGEGT in the germline V gene.

This clonotype was found a few times. One end of the junction does not line up with germline, which may come from a read error. V gene TRBV4-1 combines with J gene TRBJ2-7; D is undetermined. The germline CDR1 and CDR2 sequences are MGHRA and YSYEKL. The CDR3 extends over 14 amino acids. The CDR3 loop reads CASGHVPSAYEQYF. The DNA of the CDR3 is TGCGCCAGCGGCCATGTACCATCCGCCTACGAGCAGTACTTC.

This clonotype has more than one count but fewer than ten. This sequence joins TRBV6-5 and TRBJ2-1; possible D gene TRBD1, 6 bases. V was pared by 2 bases and J by 6 bases, with 14 bases between. CDR3 length equals 15 residues. Germline values: CDR1 MNHEY, CDR2 SVGAGI. In DNA form, the CDR3 reads TGTGCCAGCAGTTACCCTGGCAGGGGCGGCAATGAGCAGTTCTTC. Encoded protein: CASSYPGRGGNEQFF.

The sample holds many counts of this clonotype. V usage is TRBV7-8 and J usage is TRBJ1-6; no reliable D call. Germline CDR1 is SGHVS and CDR2 is FQNEAQ. Trimming pared 1 base from V and 7 bases from J, leaving 17 bases between. This CDR3 is 17 amino acids long. The CDR3 DNA is TGTGCCAGCAGCTTAGAGGACCCTCGGCAGTGGAATTCACCCCTCCACTTT. This translates into CASSLEDPRQWNSPLHF. Full variable domain (remainder filled in from reference TRBV7-8 and TRBJ1-6): GAGVSQSPRYKVAKRGQDVALRCDPISGHVSLFWYQQALGQGPEFLTYFQNEAQLDKSGLPSDRFFAERPEGSVSTLKIQRTQQEDSAVYLCASSLEDPRQWNSPLHFGNGTRLTVT.

This clonotype was found a few times. Being one base from a much bigger clone, this may be a read error. The chain carries TRBV4-1 and TRBJ2-6; D is unclear. The germline V and J ends were trimmed by 0 bases and 2 bases, with 8 bases remaining between them. This CDR3 has 16 amino acids. Germline CDR1 MGHRA, CDR2 YSYEKL. This chain's CDR3 is CASSQEGSPGANVLTF. The CDR3 DNA is TGCGCCAGCAGCCAAGAAGGTAGCCCTGGGGCCAACGTCCTGACTTTC.

For this clonotype: A much bigger clone sits one base away, suggesting this may be a read error. CDR3 in amino acids: CASSGGGLQETRYF. The CDR3 region has the DNA TGTGCCAGCAGCGGCGGCGGGCTCCAAGAGACCCGGTACTTC. V and J are TRBV11-2 and TRBJ2-5; perhaps TRBD2 as D (5 bases). CDR3 length equals 14 residues. Germline values: CDR1 SGHAT, CDR2 FQNNGV.